The 25 T cell receptor beta chains below were found in one sample sequenced in a study of blood T cells in healthy people across ages. Combining a sample-barcoded 5' primer with a J-beta primer mix, a second PCR ran for about 7 to 11 cycles. TCRdb reprocessed the 5' RACE reads with MiXCR, giving one entry per CDR3 protein. The sample has roughly 2 million distinct CDR3 sequences; approximately 50% are singletons. Sequenced material: blood. The receptors stem from a woman aged 40-49 years in good health.

The chain couples TRBV18 to TRBJ1-5; perhaps TRBD1 as D (5 bases). This CDR3 region has 17 residues. The ends were cut back, 3 bases at V and 3 bases at J, with 18 bases in the middle. The germline CDR1 and CDR2 sequences are KGHSH and LQKENI. The CDR3 nucleotides read TGTGCCAGCTCACCTGGGACGGCGGGCTACCTCAATCAGCCCCAGCATTTT. Its translation is CASSPGTAGYLNQPQHF.

There are a few counts of this clonotype. This sequence joins TRBV6-5 and TRBJ1-4; TRBD1 matches 7 bases. CDR3 size: 15 residues. The V gene end was trimmed by 2 bases and the J gene end by 5 bases; junction bases not matched to a gene: 5. From germline, CDR1 is MNHEY and CDR2 SVGAGI. The CDR3 DNA sequence: TGTGCCAGCAGTTACAGGGGGCTGGGGAATGAAAAACTGTTTTTT. This gives the protein CASSYRGLGNEKLFF.

This chain uses TRBV25-1 with TRBJ2-7, with D unclear. Trimming removed 4 bases at V and 3 bases at J, with 10 bases between. Germline CDR1 MGHDK, CDR2 SYGVNS. The CDR3 contains 13 residues. For the CDR3, the DNA is TGTGCCAGCAGTGGGGAAAAACTCTACGAGCAGTACTTC. It codes for CASSGEKLYEQYF.

The chain uses TRBV7-9 and TRBJ2-3, with D unresolved. This CDR3 is 13 amino acids long. Germline V gene sequence: CDR1 SEHNR, CDR2 FQNEAQ (reference sequence). V was clipped by 4 bases and J by 5 bases, with 10 bases between them. The CDR3 region is CASSSPMGDTQYF. The CDR3 coding sequence is TGTGCCAGCAGCTCCCCAATGGGAGATACGCAGTATTTT.

V is TRBV10-2 and J is TRBJ2-1; TRBD1 or TRBD2 may be the D gene (5 bases each). Germline-derived CDR1 and CDR2 are WSHSY and SAAADI. The CDR3 has 15 residues. V was cut by 5 bases and J by 7 bases, with 18 bases left in between. The CDR3 reads CASSPGTPVRNEQFF. The DNA of the CDR3 is TGCGCCAGCAGTCCCGGGACCCCCGTAAGGAATGAGCAGTTCTTC.

The chain is built from TRBV7-2 and TRBJ2-2; D unresolved. CDR3 size: 13 residues. From germline, CDR1 is SGHTA and CDR2 FQGNSA. The ends were cut back, 0 bases at V and 11 bases at J, with 10 bases in the middle. The CDR3 protein is CASSLAASRELFF. The CDR3 nucleotides are TGTGCCAGCAGCTTAGCAGCAAGTAGAGAGCTGTTTTTT.

The V and J genes are TRBV29-1 and TRBJ1-1; D is uncertain. Germline V CDR1 and CDR2: SQVTM, ANQGSEA. The V and J ends lost 6 bases and 4 bases respectively, with 9 bases between them. The CDR3 length is 11 residues. As DNA, the CDR3 is TGCAGCGTAGACCGGAGCACTGAAGCTTTCTTT. Translation: CSVDRSTEAFF.

The chain recombines TRBV29-1 with TRBJ2-1, with D tentatively TRBD2 (6 bases). CDR3 length: 18 residues. Germline V CDR1 and CDR2: SQVTM, ANQGSEA. Trimming left V 0 bases short and J 2 bases short, with 20 bases between. The CDR3 spells CSVEDLPGLGGPYNEQFF. For the CDR3, the DNA is TGCAGCGTTGAAGATCTTCCGGGGCTCGGGGGACCCTACAATGAGCAGTTCTTC.

The rearrangement uses TRBV28 and TRBJ1-1, with 7 bases aligning to TRBD1. Trimming removed 7 bases from V and 3 bases from J; junction bases left unmatched: 11. CDR3 size: 15 residues. In germline, CDR1 is MDHEN, CDR2 SYDVKM. CDR3 sequence: CASKGQQRADTEAFF. CDR3 in DNA: TGTGCCAGCAAGGGACAGCAAAGGGCGGACACTGAAGCTTTCTTT.

CDR3 coding DNA: TGCAGTGCTAGACCGGCTGACTCTTATGGCTACACCTTC. Translated: CSARPADSYGYTF. The rearrangement joins TRBV20-1 to TRBJ1-2; D gene unclear. The V gene's germline CDR1 is DFQATT and CDR2 SNEGSKA (reference sequence). V lost 2 bases and J lost 5, with 12 bases in between. This CDR3 has 13 amino acids.

This clonotype showed up just a few times. The J gene is TRBJ2-7, the V gene TRBV6-6; D gene unclear. Trimming took off 0 bases at V and 1 base at J, with 13 bases between the two ends. The CDR3 consists of 16 residues. Germline CDR1 and CDR2: MNHNY and SVGAGI (reference sequence). The DNA for the CDR3 is TGTGCCAGCAGTTACTCGGACCTTGGAGCTTCCTACGAGCAGTACTTC. It yields the protein CASSYSDLGASYEQYF.

This clonotype was counted only a few times. The chain links TRBV28 to TRBJ2-5; 8 positions agree with TRBD1. Germline V gives CDR1 MDHEN, CDR2 SYDVKM. With 5 bases clipped from V and 5 bases from J, the junction kept 10 bases outside the gene matches. There are 15 residues in the CDR3. The CDR3 reads CASSARSGGMETQYF. CDR3 nucleotide sequence: TGTGCCAGCAGTGCTCGCTCAGGGGGCATGGAGACCCAGTACTTC.

Details on this clonotype: Sequence at one end of the junction differs from germline and may be a read error. The V call is TRBV7-9, the J call TRBJ2-4; no definite D call. The end of the DNA is better explained by TRBJ2-7, so the J call may be wrong. Germline V gene data show CDR1 as SEHNR and CDR2 as FQNEAQ (reference sequence). CDR3 size: 16 residues. The CDR3 protein is CVSSLGSAQIPYEQYF. The CDR3, as DNA: TGTGTCAGCAGCTTAGGATCCGCTCAAATCCCCTACGAGCAGTACTTC.

The rearrangement uses TRBV4-2 and TRBJ2-5, with D possibly being TRBD1 (7 bases). In germline, CDR1 is LGHNA, CDR2 YNFKEQ. The CDR3 has 15 amino acids. The V gene lost 1 base and the J gene lost 11 bases, with 20 bases spanning the gap. The CDR3 DNA reads as TGTGCCAGCAGCCAAGCAGGAGGGGGCGGAAATGAGCAGTACTTC. It specifies CASSQAGGGGNEQYF.

The sample holds a few counts of this clonotype. The V and J genes are TRBV4-3 and TRBJ2-1; D is tentatively TRBD1 or TRBD2 (5 bases each). Trimming removed 2 bases from V and 0 bases from J, with 14 bases in between. Germline V gives CDR1 LGHNA, CDR2 YSLEER. The CDR3 runs to 17 residues. In DNA form, the CDR3 reads TGCGCCAGCAGCCAAAAGGGACCCATGAGCTCCTACAATGAGCAGTTCTTC. Translated: CASSQKGPMSSYNEQFF.

The rearrangement uses TRBV10-2 and TRBJ2-4; D perhaps matches TRBD2 (7 bases). Germline V lookup: CDR1 WSHSY, CDR2 SAAADI. The CDR3 totals 15 residues. V shed 0 bases and J shed 6 bases, with 12 bases lying between them. The CDR3 coding sequence is TGCGCCAGCAGTGAGTCGGGGGGGGCGGGAAACATTCAGTACTTC. This codes for CASSESGGAGNIQYF.

V is TRBV4-1 and J is TRBJ1-2, with D possibly matching TRBD1 (6 bases). V was cut by 0 bases and J by 4 bases, with 12 bases left in between. Germline V gene data show CDR1 as MGHRA and CDR2 as YSYEKL. CDR3 length equals 15 residues. CDR3 bases: TGCGCCAGCAGCCAAGATATGTCCAGGGGCTATGGCTACACCTTC. Translated: CASSQDMSRGYGYTF.

This clonotype was found a few times. In DNA, the CDR3 is TGCGCCAGCAGCTTGGAGACTAGGAAGAAGGACTATGGCTACACCTTC. This encodes CASSLETRKKDYGYTF. The chain combines TRBV5-1 with TRBJ1-2; D uncertain. The germline gives CDR1 SGHRS, CDR2 YFSETQ. V shed 0 bases and J shed 3 bases, with 15 bases lying between them. The CDR3 spans 16 residues.

A single count supports this clonotype. This rearrangement joins TRBV28 to TRBJ1-1, with 7 bases aligning to TRBD1. The junction had 8 bases not matched to a gene; V was cut back by 6 bases and J by 4 bases. Germline V gives CDR1 MDHEN, CDR2 SYDVKM. The length of the CDR3 is 14 residues. The CDR3 loop reads CASRSGGEGTEAFF. CDR3 in DNA: TGTGCCAGCAGGTCAGGGGGAGAAGGCACTGAAGCTTTCTTT.

The V and J genes are TRBV7-9 and TRBJ1-1, with a possible D match to TRBD1 (6 bases). V shed 1 base and J shed 0 bases, with 9 bases lying between them. From germline, CDR1 is SEHNR and CDR2 FQNEAQ (reference sequence). The CDR3 spans 15 residues. CDR3 nucleotides: TGTGCCAGCAGCTTAGTTGCAGGGGTGAACACTGAAGCTTTCTTT. This gives the protein CASSLVAGVNTEAFF.

The chain carries TRBV29-1 and TRBJ2-3; 8 bases align to TRBD2. The CDR3 length is 15 residues. J was trimmed by 5 bases and V by 1 base; bases with no gene match: 8. Looked up from germline, CDR1 is SQVTM and CDR2 is ANQGSEA. CDR3: CSVEVDGGAQDTQYF. Written as DNA, the CDR3 is TGCAGCGTTGAAGTAGACGGGGGGGCCCAAGATACGCAGTATTTT.

The chain employs TRBV7-8 and TRBJ2-7, with D perhaps TRBD1 (7 bases). The CDR3 spans 15 residues. Germline V gene lookup returns CDR1 SGHVS and CDR2 FQNEAQ. V was clipped by 2 bases and J by 4 bases, with 15 bases between them. The CDR3 spells CASSLLGGGEYEQYF. The CDR3 coding sequence is TGTGCCAGCAGCTTACTAGGAGGGGGCGAATACGAGCAGTACTTC.

V is TRBV20-1 and J is TRBJ1-1; D possibly corresponds to TRBD1 (5 bases). The CDR3 totals 14 residues. Germline CDR1 reads DFQATT; CDR2 reads SNEGSKA (reference sequence). The CDR3 DNA reads TGCAGCGACAGAAGGGCAGGGAGAAGCACTGAAGCTTTCTTT. Translated: CSDRRAGRSTEAFF.

This chain joins TRBV5-4 and TRBJ2-7; D remains unclear. The CDR3 extends over 14 amino acids. Trimming pared 0 bases from V and 1 base from J, leaving 8 bases between. CDR1 is SGHNT and CDR2 is YYREEE in the germline V gene (reference sequence). The CDR3 here is CASSLELNSYEQYF. The CDR3 DNA is TGTGCCAGCAGCTTGGAACTCAATTCCTACGAGCAGTACTTC. The complete variable domain, with remaining parts taken from reference TRBV5-4 and TRBJ2-7, reads ETGVTQSPTHLIKTRGQQVTLRCSSQSGHNTVSWYQQALGQGPQFIFQYYREEENGRGNFPPRFSGLQFPNYSSELNVNALELDDSALYLCASSLELNSYEQYFGPGTRLTVT.

This clonotype turned up a few times. CDR3 loop: CASSVASGTGGPISYNEQFF. CDR3 nucleotide sequence: TGTGCCAGCAGCGTAGCTAGTGGGACAGGGGGCCCCATTTCCTACAATGAGCAGTTCTTC. V and J are TRBV9 and TRBJ2-1; TRBD1 agrees at 12 bases. V was pared by 0 bases and J by 1 base, with 11 bases of the junction left unmatched. Germline assignment: CDR1 SGDLS and CDR2 YYNGEE. CDR3 size: 20 residues.